The 26 T cell receptor beta chains below come from one sample, sequenced in a study of OX40 agonist ivuxolimab in advanced cancers. Profiling relied on immunoSEQ multiplex PCR, and the TCRdb table lists in-frame clones only, not all of them. Here the sample spans some 70,000 clones, just over 85% being singletons. This sample comprised CD4+ or CD8+ T cells sorted from blood, obtained in a trial of the OX40 agonist ivuxolimab. Receptors were obtained from an adult with an advanced solid tumor such as melanoma, head and neck, liver or kidney cancer.

This chain uses TRBV5-4 with TRBJ1-2; 9 bases are a match to TRBD1. The CDR3 loop spans 15 amino acids. The ends lost 1 base at V and 4 bases at J; junction bases unmatched: 5. Germline lookup yields CDR1 SGHNT and CDR2 YYREEE (reference sequence). CDR3 sequence reads: CASSLIGQGSYGYTF. DNA for the CDR3: TGTGCCAGCAGCTTGATAGGACAGGGGAGCTATGGCTACACCTTC. Supplemented by reference TRBV5-4 and TRBJ1-2, the full variable domain reads ETGVTQSPTHLIKTRGQQVTLRCSSQSGHNTVSWYQQALGQGPQFIFQYYREEENGRGNFPPRFSGLQFPNYSSELNVNALELDDSALYLCASSLIGQGSYGYTFGSGTRLTVV.

The chain carries TRBV7-3 and TRBJ2-5, with D tentatively TRBD1 (6 bases). The CDR3 is 14 residues long. The V gene's germline CDR1 is SGHTA and CDR2 FQGTGA. V was pared by 2 bases and J by 3 bases, with 10 bases between. In DNA form, the CDR3 reads TGTGCCAGCAGCTTAGCGTCAGGGGAAGAGACCCAGTACTTC. It translates to CASSLASGEETQYF.

The chain has TRBV19 and TRBJ2-2; D remains ambiguous. V was pared by 3 bases and J by 4 bases, with 9 bases between. This CDR3 is 14 amino acids long. Germline CDR1 reads LNHDA; CDR2 reads SQIVND (reference sequence). The CDR3 DNA follows: TGTGCCAGTAGTATCGAACAGCTCACCGGGGAGCTGTTTTTT. Residues: CASSIEQLTGELFF.

In its sample, this clone was seen once. CDR3 in amino acids: CASSETGGYQPQHF. The DNA of the CDR3 is TGTGCCAGCAGTGAAACAGGGGGCTATCAGCCCCAGCATTTT. The chain carries TRBV6-1 and TRBJ1-5; 9 bases map to TRBD1. The CDR3 has 14 amino acids. With 2 bases clipped from V and 5 bases from J, the junction kept 1 base outside the gene matches. Per germline, CDR1 MNHNS and CDR2 SASEGT.

This chain uses TRBV27 with TRBJ1-2; D unresolved. This CDR3 has 13 residues. Germline CDR1 is MNHEY and CDR2 is SMNVEV (reference sequence). V dropped 3 bases and J dropped 6 bases, with 11 bases sitting between them. CDR3 region: CASSLAGVDGYTF. CDR3 coding DNA: TGTGCCAGCAGTTTGGCGGGCGTTGATGGCTACACCTTC.

V gene TRBV2 combines with J gene TRBJ1-2, with D perhaps matching TRBD1 (6 bases). The CDR3 spans 14 residues. The germline CDR1 and CDR2 sequences are SNHLY and FYNNEI. Trimming took off 3 bases at V and 8 bases at J, with 16 bases between the two ends. The CDR3 loop is CASSESGRGRGYTF. For the CDR3, the DNA is TGTGCCAGCAGTGAGTCAGGGCGGGGGCGAGGCTACACCTTC.

The J gene is TRBJ1-6, the V gene TRBV28, with unresolved D. The ends were cut back, 3 bases at V and 6 bases at J, with 15 bases in the middle. Per the germline V gene, CDR1 is MDHEN and CDR2 is SYDVKM. This CDR3 has 16 residues. The CDR3 DNA reads TGTGCCAGCAGTTTCCCGAGACGGCCCGGTAATTCACCCCTCCACTTT. As protein: CASSFPRRPGNSPLHF.

This sequence joins TRBV19 and TRBJ1-5; D is unclear. The germline V and J ends were trimmed by 2 bases and 3 bases, with 5 bases remaining between them. The CDR3 length is 13 residues. The germline CDR1 and CDR2 sequences are LNHDA and SQIVND (reference sequence). CDR3 sequence: CASSIQVNQPQHF. CDR3 coding DNA: TGTGCCAGTAGTATACAGGTCAATCAGCCCCAGCATTTT.

J is TRBJ2-2 and V is TRBV27; TRBD1 agrees at 7 bases. This CDR3 region has 12 residues. Looked up from germline, CDR1 is MNHEY and CDR2 is SMNVEV (reference sequence). Unmatched junction bases numbered 2, after V lost 8 bases and J lost 5 bases. The CDR3 sequence is CASRRGTGELFF. As DNA, the CDR3 is TGTGCCAGCCGCAGGGGGACCGGGGAGCTGTTTTTT.

This sequence joins TRBV7-9 and TRBJ1-6; TRBD1 is a possible D gene (6 bases). This CDR3 has 13 residues. The V end lost 5 bases, the J end lost 7 bases, and 9 bases lay between the germline ends. Germline V gene data show CDR1 as SEHNR and CDR2 as FQNEAQ (reference sequence). In DNA, the CDR3 is TGTGCCAGCAGCAACAGGGACAATTCACCCCTCCACTTT. Translation: CASSNRDNSPLHF.

The chain is built from TRBV5-6 and TRBJ2-2; TRBD2 might be the D (7 bases). Trimming cost V 6 bases and J 6 bases, with 21 bases left between them. The CDR3 length is 16 residues. Germline assignment: CDR1 SGHDT and CDR2 YYEEEE. The CDR3 sequence is CASTRGAGGDAGELFF. CDR3 in DNA: TGTGCCAGCACCCGGGGGGCGGGTGGTGACGCCGGGGAGCTGTTTTTT.

This clone was counted a single time. The chain couples TRBV5-1 to TRBJ1-2; no reliable D call. The ends were cut back, 0 bases at V and 0 bases at J, with 9 bases in the middle. Per the germline V gene, CDR1 is SGHRS and CDR2 is YFSETQ. This CDR3 contains 15 residues. The CDR3 nucleotides read TGCGCCAGCAGCTTGGATTCAGGTGCTAACTATGGCTACACCTTC. It codes for CASSLDSGANYGYTF.

This clone appeared once. The chain employs TRBV18 and TRBJ1-2; 8 bases are a match to TRBD1. The CDR3 totals 16 residues. CDR1 and CDR2 (germline): KGHSH, LQKENI. J lost 1 base, V lost 3 bases, and 7 bases had no gene match. Here the CDR3 reads CASSPGQGPFNYGYTF. In DNA form, the CDR3 reads TGTGCCAGCTCACCTGGACAGGGCCCTTTTAACTATGGCTACACCTTC.

The V call is TRBV5-1, the J call TRBJ2-3; D gene uncertain. The CDR3 has 15 amino acids. V lost 0 bases and J lost 6, with 14 bases in between. Germline V gene lookup returns CDR1 SGHRS and CDR2 YFSETQ. Written as DNA, the CDR3 is TGCGCCAGCAGCTTGGAGGGCGTATCGCCGGATACGCAGTATTTT. Amino acids: CASSLEGVSPDTQYF. The whole variable domain, remainder taken from reference TRBV5-1 and TRBJ2-3, is KAGVTQTPRYLIKTRGQQVTLSCSPISGHRSVSWYQQTPGQGLQFLFEYFSETQRNKGNFPGRFSGRQFSNSRSEMNVSTLELGDSALYLCASSLEGVSPDTQYFGPGTRLTVL.

This clone was detected only a few times. The chain carries TRBV12-5 and TRBJ1-1; D is unresolved. V gave up 8 bases and J gave up 2 bases, with 9 bases separating them. Germline V gives CDR1 LGHNT, CDR2 FRNRAP. The CDR3 length is 12 residues. CDR3 sequence reads: CASKGANTEAFF. The CDR3 DNA is TGTGCTAGTAAGGGAGCCAACACTGAAGCTTTCTTT.

This rearrangement joins TRBV6-5 to TRBJ2-7, with D tentatively TRBD1 or TRBD2 (6 bases each). The germline V gene encodes CDR1 MNHEY and CDR2 SVGAGI. The CDR3 runs to 13 residues. Between the trimmed V and J ends, which lost 7 bases and 5 bases, there was a span of 15 bases. The CDR3 DNA is TGTGCCAGCACCGGAACAGGGACTGACGAGCAGTACTTC. It translates to CASTGTGTDEQYF.

V usage is TRBV27 and J usage is TRBJ1-5; 9 nucleotides line up with TRBD1. CDR1 and CDR2 from the germline V gene are MNHEY and SMNVEV (reference sequence). V dropped 8 bases and J dropped 6; count of bases not matched to a gene: 17. This CDR3 comprises 17 residues. DNA for the CDR3: TGTGCCAGCTCTCCCCTCCTGGGACAGGGTAGGGGTCAGCCCCAGCATTTT. Translation gives CASSPLLGQGRGQPQHF.

This chain connects TRBV28 to TRBJ1-1; possible D gene TRBD1, 5 bases. The V gene's germline CDR1 is MDHEN and CDR2 SYDVKM. Between the trimmed V and J ends, which lost 2 bases and 0 bases, there was a span of 10 bases. This CDR3 comprises 15 residues. The CDR3 region is CASSLRGDMNTEAFF. The CDR3, as DNA: TGTGCCAGCAGTTTACGAGGGGATATGAACACTGAAGCTTTCTTT.

The chain recombines TRBV13 with TRBJ1-2; tentative D call: TRBD1 (5 bases). CDR1 and CDR2 from the germline V gene are PRHDT and FYEKMQ (reference sequence). V lost 5 bases to trimming and J lost 4 bases, with 26 bases between them. There are 18 residues in the CDR3. In DNA, the CDR3 is TGTGCCAGCAGCCAAACAGGAGGAAGTGTTTCCCACCGCTATGGCTACACCTTC. This translates into CASSQTGGSVSHRYGYTF.

The chain is built from TRBV2 and TRBJ1-1, with D maybe TRBD1 (5 bases). V dropped 5 bases and J dropped 2 bases, with 15 bases sitting between them. This CDR3 contains 15 residues. Germline CDR1 and CDR2: SNHLY and FYNNEI. CDR3: CASSLLLGENTEAFF. As DNA, the CDR3 is TGTGCCAGCAGTCTCCTACTGGGGGAAAACACTGAAGCTTTCTTT.

The CDR3 sequence is CASTTQPLSSGNTIYF. The CDR3 DNA sequence: TGTGCCAGCACCACTCAACCCCTGAGCTCTGGAAACACCATATATTTT. The V gene is TRBV7-2, the J gene TRBJ1-3, with D hard to call. The germline gives CDR1 SGHTA, CDR2 FQGNSA. V was cut by 7 bases and J by 0 bases, with 16 bases left in between. The CDR3 is made up of 16 amino acids.

This clone has more than one count but fewer than ten. The CDR3 here is CASSLGVPGLPYEQYF. The CDR3 DNA reads as TGTGCCAGCAGCTTGGGGGTCCCAGGGTTACCCTACGAGCAGTACTTC. V is TRBV5-6 and J is TRBJ2-7, with TRBD1 as a possible D gene (5 bases). CDR3 length equals 16 residues. Germline loops: CDR1 SGHDT, CDR2 YYEEEE. Trimming took 0 bases from V and 2 from J, leaving 15 bases between them.

The chain recombines TRBV28 with TRBJ1-2; D may be TRBD1 (6 bases). This CDR3 is built from 12 residues. The germline CDR1 and CDR2 sequences are MDHEN and SYDVKM. Trimming left V 8 bases short and J 3 bases short, with 10 bases between. CDR3 bases: TGTGCCAGCTCAGGGGTTCACTATGGCTACACCTTC. Amino acid sequence: CASSGVHYGYTF.

With regard to this clone: One end of the junction does not line up with germline, which may come from a read error. The rearrangement uses TRBV5-1 and TRBJ1-1; D is unclear. This CDR3 comprises 11 residues. Germline values: CDR1 SGHRS, CDR2 YFSETQ. The CDR3 sequence is CASMGRKEAFF. The CDR3, as DNA: TGTGCCAGCATGGGGAGGAAGGAAGCTTTCTTT.

The chain recombines TRBV6-1 with TRBJ1-5; D perhaps matches TRBD1 (5 bases). This CDR3 contains 15 residues. Germline assignment: CDR1 MNHNS and CDR2 SASEGT. Between the trimmed V and J ends, which lost 3 bases and 1 base, there was a span of 10 bases. Written as DNA, the CDR3 is TGTGCCAGCAGTGATTACGGGGCGAGCAATCAGCCCCAGCATTTT. Encoded protein: CASSDYGASNQPQHF.

The V call is TRBV27, the J call TRBJ1-1; D is ambiguous. The CDR3 has 17 amino acids. Germline V lookup: CDR1 MNHEY, CDR2 SMNVEV (reference sequence). V was clipped by 5 bases and J by 4 bases, with 23 bases between them. The CDR3: CASSNRARGAKGTEAFF. CDR3 bases: TGTGCCAGCAGTAACCGGGCCCGAGGTGCTAAGGGCACTGAAGCTTTCTTT.